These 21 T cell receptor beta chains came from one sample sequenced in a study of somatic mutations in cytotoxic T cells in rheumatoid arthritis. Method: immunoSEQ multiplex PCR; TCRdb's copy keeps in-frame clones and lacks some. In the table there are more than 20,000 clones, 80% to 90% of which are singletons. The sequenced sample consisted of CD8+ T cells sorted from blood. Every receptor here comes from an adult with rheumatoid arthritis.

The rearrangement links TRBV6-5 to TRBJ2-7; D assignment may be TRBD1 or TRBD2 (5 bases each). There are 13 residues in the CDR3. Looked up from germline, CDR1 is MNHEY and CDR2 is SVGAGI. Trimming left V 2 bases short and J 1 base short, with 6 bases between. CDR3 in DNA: TGTGCCAGCAGTTACGGGGGTTCCTACGAGCAGTACTTC. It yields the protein CASSYGGSYEQYF.

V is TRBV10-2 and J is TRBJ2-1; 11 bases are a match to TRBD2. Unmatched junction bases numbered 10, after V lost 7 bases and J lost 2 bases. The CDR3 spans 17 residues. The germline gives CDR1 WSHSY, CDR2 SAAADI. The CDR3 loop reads CASTGEGLAEAYNEQFF. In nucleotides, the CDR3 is TGCGCCAGCACAGGGGAGGGACTAGCGGAAGCCTACAATGAGCAGTTCTTC.

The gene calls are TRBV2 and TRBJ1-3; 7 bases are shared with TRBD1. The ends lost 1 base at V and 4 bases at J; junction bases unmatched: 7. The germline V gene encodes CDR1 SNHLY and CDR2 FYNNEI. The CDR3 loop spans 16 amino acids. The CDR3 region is CASSEGDEGAGNTIYF. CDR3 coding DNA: TGTGCCAGCAGTGAAGGGGACGAGGGGGCCGGAAACACCATATATTTT.

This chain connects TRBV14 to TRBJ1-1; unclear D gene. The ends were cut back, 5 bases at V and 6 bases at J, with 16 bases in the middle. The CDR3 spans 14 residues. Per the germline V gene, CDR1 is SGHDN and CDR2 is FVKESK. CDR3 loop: CASSNLLISAEAFF. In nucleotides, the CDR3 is TGTGCCAGCAGCAACCTCTTAATAAGCGCTGAAGCTTTCTTT. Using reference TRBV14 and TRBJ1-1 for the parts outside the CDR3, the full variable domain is EAGVTQFPSHSVIEKGQTVTLRCDPISGHDNLYWYRRVMGKEIKFLLHFVKESKQDESGMPNNRFLAERTGGTYSTLKVQPAELEDSGVYFCASSNLLISAEAFFGQGTRLTVV.

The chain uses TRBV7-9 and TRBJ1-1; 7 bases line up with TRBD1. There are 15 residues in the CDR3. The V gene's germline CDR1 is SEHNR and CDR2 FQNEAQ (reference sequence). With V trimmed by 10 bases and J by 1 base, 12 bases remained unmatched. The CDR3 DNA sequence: TGTGCCATCAGGGGGGGACCGATATCGAACACTGAAGCTTTCTTT. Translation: CAIRGGPISNTEAFF.

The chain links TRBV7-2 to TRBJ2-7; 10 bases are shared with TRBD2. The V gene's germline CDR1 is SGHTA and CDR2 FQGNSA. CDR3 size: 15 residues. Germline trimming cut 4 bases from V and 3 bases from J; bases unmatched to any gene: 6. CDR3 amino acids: CASSSGTSDIYEQYF. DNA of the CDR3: TGTGCCAGCAGCTCCGGGACTAGCGACATCTACGAGCAGTACTTC.

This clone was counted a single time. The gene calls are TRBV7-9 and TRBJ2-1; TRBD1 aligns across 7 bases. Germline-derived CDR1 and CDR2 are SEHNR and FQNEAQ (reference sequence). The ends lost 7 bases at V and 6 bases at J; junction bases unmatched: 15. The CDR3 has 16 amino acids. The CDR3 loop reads CASTTEGQSYGNEQFF. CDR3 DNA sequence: TGTGCCAGCACAACAGAGGGACAGAGTTATGGCAATGAGCAGTTCTTC.

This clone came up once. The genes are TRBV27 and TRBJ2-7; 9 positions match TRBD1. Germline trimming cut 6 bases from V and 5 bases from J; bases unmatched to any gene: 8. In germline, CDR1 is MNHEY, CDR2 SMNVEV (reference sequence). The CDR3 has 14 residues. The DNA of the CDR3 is TGTGCCAGCAGAGGGACAGGGAACCGTCACGAGCAGTACTTC. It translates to CASRGTGNRHEQYF.

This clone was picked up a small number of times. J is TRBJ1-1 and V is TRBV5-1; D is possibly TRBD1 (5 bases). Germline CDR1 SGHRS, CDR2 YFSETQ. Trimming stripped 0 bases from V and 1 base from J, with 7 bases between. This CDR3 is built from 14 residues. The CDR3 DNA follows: TGCGCCAGCAGCTTGGCTCAGGGGAACACTGAAGCTTTCTTT. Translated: CASSLAQGNTEAFF.

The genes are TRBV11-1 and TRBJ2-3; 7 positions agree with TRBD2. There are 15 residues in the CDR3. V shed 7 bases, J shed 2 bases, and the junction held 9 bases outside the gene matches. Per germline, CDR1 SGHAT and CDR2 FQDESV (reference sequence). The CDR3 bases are TGTGCCAGCACGGGAACGGGGGGAGTCACAGATACGCAGTATTTT. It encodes CASTGTGGVTDTQYF.

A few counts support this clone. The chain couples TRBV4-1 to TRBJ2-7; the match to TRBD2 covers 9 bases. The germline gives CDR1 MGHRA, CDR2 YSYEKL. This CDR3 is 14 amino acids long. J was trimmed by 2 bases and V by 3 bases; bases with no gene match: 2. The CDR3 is CASSQGLAPYEQYF. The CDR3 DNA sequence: TGCGCCAGCAGCCAGGGACTAGCACCCTACGAGCAGTACTTC.

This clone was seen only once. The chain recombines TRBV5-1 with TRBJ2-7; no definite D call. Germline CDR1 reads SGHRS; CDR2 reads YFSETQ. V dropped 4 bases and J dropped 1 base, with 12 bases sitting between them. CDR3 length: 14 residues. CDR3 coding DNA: TGCGCCAGCAGCCGGGCGTCGGCGTCCTACGAGCAGTACTTC. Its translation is CASSRASASYEQYF.

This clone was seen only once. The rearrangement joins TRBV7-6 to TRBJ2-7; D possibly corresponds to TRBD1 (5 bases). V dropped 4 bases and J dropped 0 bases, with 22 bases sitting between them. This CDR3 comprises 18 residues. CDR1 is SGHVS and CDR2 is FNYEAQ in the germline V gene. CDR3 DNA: TGTGCCAGCAGCTCCCACCAAATCACCCCAGGGTTCTCCTACGAGCAGTACTTC. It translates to CASSSHQITPGFSYEQYF.

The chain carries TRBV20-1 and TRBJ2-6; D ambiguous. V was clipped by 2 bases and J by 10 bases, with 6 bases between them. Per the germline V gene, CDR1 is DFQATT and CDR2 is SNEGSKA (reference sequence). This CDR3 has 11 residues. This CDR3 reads CSARLGNVLTF. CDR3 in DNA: TGCAGTGCTAGATTGGGGAACGTCCTGACTTTC.

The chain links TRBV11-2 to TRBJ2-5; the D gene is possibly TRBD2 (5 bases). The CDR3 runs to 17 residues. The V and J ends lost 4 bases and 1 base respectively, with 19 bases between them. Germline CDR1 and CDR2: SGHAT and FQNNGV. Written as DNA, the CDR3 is TGTGCCAGCAGCTCCGTTAGTTCCGGGATACCCCAAGAGACCCAGTACTTC. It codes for CASSSVSSGIPQETQYF.

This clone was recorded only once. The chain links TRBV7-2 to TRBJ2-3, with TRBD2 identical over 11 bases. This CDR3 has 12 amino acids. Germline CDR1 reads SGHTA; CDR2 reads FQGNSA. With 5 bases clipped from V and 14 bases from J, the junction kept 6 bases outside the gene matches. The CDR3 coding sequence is TGTGCCAGCAGCCTCACTAGCGGGGGTCGGTATTTT. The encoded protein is CASSLTSGGRYF.

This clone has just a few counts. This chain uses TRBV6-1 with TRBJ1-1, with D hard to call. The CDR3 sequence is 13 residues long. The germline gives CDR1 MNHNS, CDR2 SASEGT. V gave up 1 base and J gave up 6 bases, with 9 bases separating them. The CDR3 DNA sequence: TGTGCCAGCAGTGAAGGGAGTTACCCTGAAGCTTTCTTT. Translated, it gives CASSEGSYPEAFF.

CDR3 protein: CASSLGQMGEQYF. CDR3 DNA sequence: TGTGCCAGCAGCCTCGGACAGATGGGCGAGCAGTACTTC. V is TRBV7-7 and J is TRBJ2-7; tentative D call: TRBD1 (6 bases). The CDR3 covers 13 residues. Germline assignment: CDR1 SSHAT and CDR2 FNYEAQ (reference sequence). Deletions cut 5 bases from V and 6 bases from J, with 14 bases between.

CDR3 sequence (DNA): TGTGCCAGCACCCCCAGGGCCAGTGCTACCTCTGGAAACACCATATATTTT. Translating gives CASTPRASATSGNTIYF. The rearrangement uses TRBV7-3 and TRBJ1-3; tentative D call: TRBD1 (5 bases). V gave up 7 bases and J gave up 0 bases, with 19 bases separating them. The germline V gene has CDR1 SGHTA and CDR2 FQGTGA. There are 17 residues in the CDR3.

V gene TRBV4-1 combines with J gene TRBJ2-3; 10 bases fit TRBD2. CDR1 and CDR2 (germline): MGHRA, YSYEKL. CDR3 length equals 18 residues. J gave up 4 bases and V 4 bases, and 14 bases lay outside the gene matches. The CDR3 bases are TGCGCCAGCAGCCCCCGGTCTAGCGGGGGTGAAGGCGCAGATACGCAGTATTTT. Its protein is CASSPRSSGGEGADTQYF.

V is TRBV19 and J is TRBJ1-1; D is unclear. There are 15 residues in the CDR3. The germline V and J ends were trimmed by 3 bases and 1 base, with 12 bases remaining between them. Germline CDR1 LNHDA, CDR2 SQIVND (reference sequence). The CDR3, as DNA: TGTGCCAGTAGTATCGGAAACATGGGGAACACTGAAGCTTTCTTT. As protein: CASSIGNMGNTEAFF.